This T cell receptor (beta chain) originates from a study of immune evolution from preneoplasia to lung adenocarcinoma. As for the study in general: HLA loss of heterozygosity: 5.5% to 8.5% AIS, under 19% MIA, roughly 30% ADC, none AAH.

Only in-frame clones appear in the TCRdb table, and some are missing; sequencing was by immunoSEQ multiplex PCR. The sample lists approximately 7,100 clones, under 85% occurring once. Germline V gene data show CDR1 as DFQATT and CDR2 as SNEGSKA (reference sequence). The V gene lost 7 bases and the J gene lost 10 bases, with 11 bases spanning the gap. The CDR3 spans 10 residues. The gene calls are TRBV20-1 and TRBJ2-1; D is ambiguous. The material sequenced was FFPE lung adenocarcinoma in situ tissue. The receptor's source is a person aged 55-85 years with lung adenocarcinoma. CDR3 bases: TGCAGTGGTGGCCTTTTGGAGCAGTTCTTC. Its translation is CSGGLLEQFF.